This T cell receptor (beta chain) was sequenced for a study of metastatic and nonmetastatic thyroid tumors. As for the study in general: Repertoires from malignant and benign thyroid patients were compared across blood and tumor or nodule tissue.

As originally analysed: CDR3 was compared across clinicopathological groups, and the resulting differences were used to build a distant-metastasis classifier for papillary thyroid cancer. With MiXCR, TCRdb reprocessed the PCR reads. For this entry, the V and J calls and clone size follow TCRdb and not the study's own pipeline. The profile shows 45,000 to 65,000 clones, approximately 22% of them singletons. Not a single patient had been given any form of treatment at any point before undergoing thyroid surgery. This clone has a count of ten or more. The TCR comes from a female donor with papillary thyroid cancer or a benign thyroid nodule (not recorded which). Some clones in this sample may be carry-over from other donors' samples. Sequenced: blood.

This chain's CDR3 is CASSQGGDSYNEQFF. CDR3 nucleotide sequence: TGTGCCAGCAGCCAGGGCGGAGATTCCTACAATGAGCAGTTCTTC. J is TRBJ2-1 and V is TRBV9, with D maybe TRBD1 (5 bases). Trimming cost V 4 bases and J 1 base, with 12 bases left between them. CDR1 SGDLS and CDR2 YYNGEE come from the germline V gene. The CDR3 spans 15 residues.